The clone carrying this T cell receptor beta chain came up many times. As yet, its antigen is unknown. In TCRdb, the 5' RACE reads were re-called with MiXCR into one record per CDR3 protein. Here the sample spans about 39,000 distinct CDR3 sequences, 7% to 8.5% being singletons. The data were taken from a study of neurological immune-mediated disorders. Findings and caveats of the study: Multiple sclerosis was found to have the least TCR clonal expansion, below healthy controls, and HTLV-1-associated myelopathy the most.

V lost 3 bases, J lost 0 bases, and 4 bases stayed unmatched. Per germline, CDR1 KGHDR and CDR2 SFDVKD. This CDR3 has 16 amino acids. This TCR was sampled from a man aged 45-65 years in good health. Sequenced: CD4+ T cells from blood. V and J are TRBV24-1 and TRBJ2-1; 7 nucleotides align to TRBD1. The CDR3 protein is CATSDPPGGSYNEQFF. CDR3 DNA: TGTGCCACCAGTGATCCTCCAGGGGGCTCCTACAATGAGCAGTTCTTC.